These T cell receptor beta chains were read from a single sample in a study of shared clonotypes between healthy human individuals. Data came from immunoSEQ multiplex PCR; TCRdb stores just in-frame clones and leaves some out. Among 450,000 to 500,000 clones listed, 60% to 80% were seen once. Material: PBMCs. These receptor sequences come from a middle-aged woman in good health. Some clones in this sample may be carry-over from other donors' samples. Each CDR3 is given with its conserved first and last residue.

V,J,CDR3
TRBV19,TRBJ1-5,CASSIRGTGGGSNSNQPQHF
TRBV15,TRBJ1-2,CATSRDFAKSVYGYTF
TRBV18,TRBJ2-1,CASSPWTGPDNEQFF
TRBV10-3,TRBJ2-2,CAISESDRLNTGELFF
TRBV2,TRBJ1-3,CASTDSRPGTGNTIYF
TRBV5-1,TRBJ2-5,CASSSGTGSQETQYF
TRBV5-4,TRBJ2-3,CASSLAGASDTQYF
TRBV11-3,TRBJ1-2,CASSTSWDRKTF
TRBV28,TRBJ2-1,CASRSRVSYNEQFF
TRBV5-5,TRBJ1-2,CASSSGTLGRGYTF
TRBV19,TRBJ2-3,CASKEGFFAGTDTQYF
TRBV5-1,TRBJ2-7,CASSLAANSYEQYF
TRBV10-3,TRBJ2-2,CAISGFLAGGLGTGELFF
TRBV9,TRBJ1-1,CASSTTGTTEAFF
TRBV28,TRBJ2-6,CASSFGLSGANVLTF
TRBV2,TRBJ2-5,CASSEWRGRFAETQYF
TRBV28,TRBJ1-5,CASNDRWSNQPQHF
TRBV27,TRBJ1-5,CASSSRISNQPQHF
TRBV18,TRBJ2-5,CASSPPASPQETQYF
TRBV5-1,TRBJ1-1,CASSGGILNTEAFF
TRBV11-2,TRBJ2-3,CASSLRRGEATQYF
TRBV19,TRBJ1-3,CASSETGRRGNTIYF
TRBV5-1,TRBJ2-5,CASSWGTASGETQYF
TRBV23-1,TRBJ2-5,CASSQSRRAQYF
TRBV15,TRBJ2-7,CATSRTASSYEQYF
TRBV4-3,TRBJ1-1,CASSLDGGNTEAFF
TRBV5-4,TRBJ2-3,CASSSPGHGFYTQYF
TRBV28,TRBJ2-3,CASSFWSPGDTQYF
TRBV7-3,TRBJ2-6,CASSFSSGSGANVLTF
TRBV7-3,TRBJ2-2,CASSEGLVDTGELFF
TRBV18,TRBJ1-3,CASSPPGVSGNTIYF
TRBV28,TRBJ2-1,CASSSVVYEQFF
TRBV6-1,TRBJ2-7,CASIRDITTYEQYF
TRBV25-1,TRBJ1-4,CASSDRTSNNEKLFF
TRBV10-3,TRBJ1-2,CAISETITNGYTF
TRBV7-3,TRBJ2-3,CASSHGTSSTDTQYF
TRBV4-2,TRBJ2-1,CASSQDGIDGEQFF
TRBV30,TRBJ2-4,CAWSPRDGKNIQYF
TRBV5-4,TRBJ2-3,CASSLPLGGRGDTQYF
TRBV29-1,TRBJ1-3,CSVGTGVGNTIYF
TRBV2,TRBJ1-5,CASSENSDQPQHF
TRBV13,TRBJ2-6,CASRGERVQSRANVLTF
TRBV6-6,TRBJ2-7,CASSYSDRGLYF
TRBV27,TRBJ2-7,CASRTSGIHYEQYF
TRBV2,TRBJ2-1,CASSEGTSGYNEQFF
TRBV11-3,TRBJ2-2,CASSLDRSGAGELFF
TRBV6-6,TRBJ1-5,CASSPRGQGGQPQHF
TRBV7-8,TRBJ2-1,CASSRGLAGGNEQFF